This T cell receptor beta chain was captured by sequencing in a study of monozygotic twins with inflammatory bowel disease. cDNA encoding TCRalpha and TCRbeta underwent two nested PCRs of roughly 16 and 10 cycles, each of which was followed by bead purification. TCRdb reprocessed the 5' RACE reads and stores each CDR3 protein as one record, lacking DNA. The sample totals just over 300,000 distinct CDR3 sequences. The CDR3 is made up of 15 amino acids. Sequenced: blood. The sequence derives from a human donor with ulcerative colitis or Crohn's disease, or a healthy co-twin of an affected twin (not recorded which). The genes are TRBV12-3 or TRBV12-4 and TRBJ1-1. The CDR3 here is CASDSKAGARTEAFF.